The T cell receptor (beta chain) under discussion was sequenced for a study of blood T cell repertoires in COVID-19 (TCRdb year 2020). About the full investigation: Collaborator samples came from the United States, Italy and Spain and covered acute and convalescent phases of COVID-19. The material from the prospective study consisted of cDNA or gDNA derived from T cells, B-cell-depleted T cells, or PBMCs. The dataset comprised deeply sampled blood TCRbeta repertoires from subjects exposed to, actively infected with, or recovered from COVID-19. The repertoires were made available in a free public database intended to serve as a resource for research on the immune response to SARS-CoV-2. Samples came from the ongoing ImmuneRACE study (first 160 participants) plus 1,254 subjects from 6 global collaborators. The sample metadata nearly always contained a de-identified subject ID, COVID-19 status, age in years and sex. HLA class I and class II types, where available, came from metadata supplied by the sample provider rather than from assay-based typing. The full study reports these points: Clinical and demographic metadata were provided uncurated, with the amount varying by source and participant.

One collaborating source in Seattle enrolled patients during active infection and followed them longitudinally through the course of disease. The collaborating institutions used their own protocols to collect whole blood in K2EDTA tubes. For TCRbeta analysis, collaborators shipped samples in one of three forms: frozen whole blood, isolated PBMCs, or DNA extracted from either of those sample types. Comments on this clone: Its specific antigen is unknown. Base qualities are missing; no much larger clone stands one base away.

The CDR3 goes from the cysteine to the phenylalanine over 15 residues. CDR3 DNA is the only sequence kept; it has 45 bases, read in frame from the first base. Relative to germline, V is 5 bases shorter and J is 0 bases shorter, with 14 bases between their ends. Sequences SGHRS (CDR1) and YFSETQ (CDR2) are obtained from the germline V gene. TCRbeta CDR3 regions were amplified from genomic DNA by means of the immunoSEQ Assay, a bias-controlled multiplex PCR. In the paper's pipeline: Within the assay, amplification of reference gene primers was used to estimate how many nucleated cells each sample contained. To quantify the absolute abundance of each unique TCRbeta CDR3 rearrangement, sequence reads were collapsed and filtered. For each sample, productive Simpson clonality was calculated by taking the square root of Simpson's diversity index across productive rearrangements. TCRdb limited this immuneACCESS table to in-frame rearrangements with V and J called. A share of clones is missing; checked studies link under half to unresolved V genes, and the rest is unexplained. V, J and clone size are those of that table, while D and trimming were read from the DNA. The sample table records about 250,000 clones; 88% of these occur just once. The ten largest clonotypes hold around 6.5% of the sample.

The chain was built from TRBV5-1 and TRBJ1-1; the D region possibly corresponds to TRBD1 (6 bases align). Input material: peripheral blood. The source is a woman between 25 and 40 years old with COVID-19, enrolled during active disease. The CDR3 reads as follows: CASSWGPSMNTEAFF. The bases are TGCGCCAGCAGTTGGGGGCCTTCGATGAACACTGAAGCTTTCTTT. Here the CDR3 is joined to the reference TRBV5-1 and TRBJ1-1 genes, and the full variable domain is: KAGVTQTPRYLIKTRGQQVTLSCSPISGHRSVSWYQQTPGQGLQFLFEYFSETQRNKGNFPGRFSGRQFSNSRSEMNVSTLELGDSALYLCASSWGPSMNTEAFFGQGTRLTVV.